This T cell receptor beta chain was sequenced for a study of OX40 agonist ivuxolimab in advanced cancers. Overall study context: Patients were infused with ivuxolimab every 2 weeks at 0.01 to 10 mg/kg.

In the case of this clone: Its matching antigen is unknown.

The repertoire was sequenced with immunoSEQ multiplex PCR; TCRdb's copy has only in-frame clones and lacks some. The table records tens of thousands of clones, 84% of them present only once. V lost 2 bases to trimming and J lost 3 bases, with 12 bases between them. The germline CDR1 and CDR2 sequences are MNHEY and SVGAGI. The CDR3 length is 15 residues. Findings and limits, study-wide: Fewer expanded clones were found on average in CD4+ than in CD8+ T cells. Among the lowest levels of clonal expansion were found in partial responders at 0.1-3.0 mg/kg.

The chain recombines TRBV6-5 with TRBJ2-3; D is unresolved. The origin of this receptor is an adult with an advanced solid tumor such as melanoma, head and neck, liver or kidney cancer. The starting material was CD4+ or CD8+ T cells sorted from blood, obtained in a trial of the OX40 agonist ivuxolimab. In DNA, the CDR3 is TGTGCCAGCAGTTACGGGGTAGGACGGACAGATACGCAGTATTTT. As protein: CASSYGVGRTDTQYF.